This T cell receptor beta chain was sequenced during a study of blood T cells in healthy people across ages. PCR was performed a second time for about 6 to 12 cycles using a sample-barcoded 5' primer and a J-beta primer mix. Every cDNA was tagged by a template-switch adaptor with 12 random nucleotides. Per sample, CDR3-containing paired-end reads numbered at least 2.5 million. TCRdb recomputed calls from the 5' RACE reads with MiXCR, one row per CDR3 protein. Found here are some 900,000 distinct CDR3 sequences, around 48% of them singletons; the top ten hold under 15%. This clonotype has a handful of counts. V shed 6 bases and J shed 2 bases, with 11 bases lying between them. Germline CDR1 and CDR2: SQVTM and ANQGSEA. This CDR3 contains 13 residues.

This clonotype was sampled from a man between 25 and 39 years old in good health. V is TRBV29-1 and J is TRBJ2-1, with D perhaps TRBD1 (6 bases). The specimen was blood. CDR3 residues: CSVRRGTYNEQFF. The CDR3 DNA reads TGCAGCGTCCGTAGGGGGACCTACAATGAGCAGTTCTTC.